This entry lists 19 T cell receptor beta chains sequenced from one sample in a study of Graves' ophthalmopathy and Graves' hyperthyroidism. Transcripts of RNA were the source for amplifying TCR beta CDR3 regions. A first-round RT-PCR used HTBI primers, followed by a second-round multiplex PCR. In TCRdb, the multiplex PCR reads were re-called with MiXCR into one record per CDR3 protein. Of more than 300,000 distinct CDR3 sequences detected, 17% appear once; the ten largest clones hold 2% to 3%. Material for sequencing was peripheral blood. All receptors come from an adult woman with stable Graves' hyperthyroidism.

This clonotype was counted between two and nine times. The chain couples TRBV4-1 to TRBJ2-5, with no clear D. From germline, CDR1 is MGHRA and CDR2 YSYEKL. V lost 1 base to trimming and J lost 0 bases, with 12 bases between them. CDR3 length: 16 amino acids. The CDR3 DNA reads as TGCGCCAGCAGCCAAGTTTACCGCCGAAACCAAGAGACCCAGTACTTC. The encoded protein is CASSQVYRRNQETQYF.

This clonotype was seen many times. The J gene is TRBJ2-7, the V gene TRBV27, with 9 bases aligning to TRBD1. The CDR3 extends over 14 amino acids. The V segment lost 2 bases and the J segment 6 bases; nucleotides outside the gene matches: 5. Germline V gene sequence: CDR1 MNHEY, CDR2 SMNVEV (reference sequence). The DNA of the CDR3 is TGTGCCAGCAGTTTAGGACAGGGGCGACTCGAGCAGTACTTC. It is translated as CASSLGQGRLEQYF.

This clonotype was recorded many times. The V and J genes are TRBV2 and TRBJ1-1; D call uncertain. Trimming took off 4 bases at V and 7 bases at J, with 7 bases between the two ends. The CDR3 consists of 11 residues. Looked up from germline, CDR1 is SNHLY and CDR2 is FYNNEI. The CDR3 reads CASSAWIEAFF. CDR3 bases: TGTGCCAGCAGTGCCTGGATTGAAGCTTTCTTT.

J is TRBJ2-6 and V is TRBV5-1; no reliable D call. This CDR3 region has 15 residues. Germline V CDR1 and CDR2: SGHRS, YFSETQ. V shed 0 bases and J shed 4 bases, with 8 bases lying between them. CDR3 in DNA: TGCGCCAGCAGCTTGGGCCCAGGAGGGGCCAACGTCCTGACTTTC. It translates to CASSLGPGGANVLTF.

Comments on this clonotype: Lacking the conserved final phenylalanine or tryptophan, this CDR3 likely reflects a read error. The limits of the CDR3 on the DNA are not certain, so only TCRdb's listed CDR3 is given. The chain couples TRBV6-1 to TRBJ2-2; the table calls TRBD2, which could not be checked here. Both ends counted, the CDR3 spans 13 residues. The germline gives CDR1 MNHNS, CDR2 SASEGT. The CDR3 here is CAGWDLGTGELCV.

This clonotype was observed many times. The rearrangement links TRBV10-3 to TRBJ1-2; no clear D. The length of the CDR3 is 12 residues. CDR1 and CDR2 (germline): ENHRY, SYGVKD. V lost 8 bases, J lost 2 bases, and 9 bases lay in between. The CDR3 coding sequence is TGTGCCATCGCGACGGTGAACTATGGCTACACCTTC. As protein: CAIATVNYGYTF.

The genes are TRBV30 and TRBJ2-7, with D uncertain. The CDR3 loop spans 12 amino acids. V was trimmed by 0 bases and J by 2 bases, leaving 5 bases between them. Germline V gene sequence: CDR1 GTSNPN, CDR2 SVGIG (reference sequence). DNA of the CDR3: TGTGCCTGGAGTGTCCTAACCTACGAGCAGTACTTC. This sequence encodes CAWSVLTYEQYF.

This clonotype was observed many times. The genes are TRBV18 and TRBJ2-7; D gene ambiguous. From germline, CDR1 is KGHSH and CDR2 LQKENI. The CDR3 runs to 15 residues. V dropped 2 bases and J dropped 0 bases, with 11 bases sitting between them. CDR3 amino acids: CASSPWLGSSYEQYF. DNA for the CDR3: TGTGCCAGCTCACCATGGTTGGGCAGCTCCTACGAGCAGTACTTC. The full variable domain, rest sourced from reference TRBV18 and TRBJ2-7, is NAGVMQNPRHLVRRRGQEARLRCSPMKGHSHVYWYRQLPEEGLKFMVYLQKENIIDESGMPKERFSAEFPKEGPSILRIQQVVRGDSAAYFCASSPWLGSSYEQYFGPGTRLTVT.

J is TRBJ2-5 and V is TRBV6-1; D is undetermined. The CDR3 spans 14 residues. V was clipped by 1 base and J by 2 bases, with 8 bases between them. Looked up from germline, CDR1 is MNHNS and CDR2 is SASEGT. This CDR3 is CASSEDSFQETQYF. CDR3 sequence (DNA): TGTGCCAGCAGTGAAGACAGCTTTCAAGAGACCCAGTACTTC.

The table lists this clonotype with a few counts. The chain joins TRBV12-3 or TRBV12-4 to TRBJ2-4; 8 nucleotides agree with TRBD2. The CDR3 runs 16 residues. Trimming cost V 5 bases and J 0 bases; bases outside gene matches: 6. The CDR3 DNA follows: TGTGCCAGCAGTCCGGGGACTAGATTAGCCAAAAACATTCAGTACTTC. It translates to CASSPGTRLAKNIQYF.

This clonotype came up many times. The rearrangement joins TRBV5-5 to TRBJ1-1; D gene unclear. The germline gives CDR1 SGHKS, CDR2 YYEKEE (reference sequence). The V end was cut by 8 bases, the J end by 3 bases, with 8 bases between. CDR3 length: 11 residues. The CDR3 bases are TGTGCCAGTAGCCTGGACACTGAAGCTTTCTTT. Its translation: CASSLDTEAFF.

The J gene is TRBJ2-2, the V gene TRBV5-4; D may be TRBD2 (5 bases). This CDR3 has 18 residues. V was clipped by 3 bases and J by 4 bases, with 22 bases between them. The germline V gene has CDR1 SGHNT and CDR2 YYREEE (reference sequence). The CDR3 DNA is TGTGCCAGCAGCTCGGGTGTTGGGAGAACCTCGGGCACCGGGGAGCTGTTTTTT. It codes for CASSSGVGRTSGTGELFF.

The table lists this clonotype with many counts. This chain joins TRBV12-3 or TRBV12-4 and TRBJ2-5; 10 nucleotides align to TRBD1. The CDR3 runs 15 residues. V dropped 6 bases and J dropped 4; count of bases not matched to a gene: 8. The CDR3 coding sequence is TGTGCCAGCAGACGACGGACAGGGGGGGGAGAGACCCAGTACTTC. It is translated as CASRRRTGGGETQYF.

In its sample, this clonotype was seen a few times. The chain combines TRBV11-2 with TRBJ1-5; a possible D gene is TRBD1 (5 bases). Germline V gene data show CDR1 as SGHAT and CDR2 as FQNNGV. V was cut by 3 bases and J by 9 bases, with 12 bases left in between. The CDR3 is 13 residues long. The CDR3 nucleotides read TGTGCCAGCAGCTTGGGGCTGGGTTCGCCCCAGCATTTT. Translated, it gives CASSLGLGSPQHF.

This clonotype showed up many times. This chain connects TRBV7-2 to TRBJ2-5; 7 bases match TRBD2. CDR3 length: 14 residues. V lost 0 bases to trimming and J lost 5 bases; unmatched junction nucleotides: 3. CDR1 is SGHTA and CDR2 is FQGNSA in the germline V gene. CDR3 in amino acids: CASSLAVGGETQYF. CDR3 sequence (DNA): TGTGCCAGCAGCTTAGCGGTGGGGGGGGAGACCCAGTACTTC. Using reference TRBV7-2 and TRBJ2-5 for the parts outside the CDR3, the full variable domain is GAGVSQSPSNKVTEKGKDVELRCDPISGHTALYWYRQSLGQGLEFLIYFQGNSAPDKSGLPSDRFSAERTGGSVSTLTIQRTQQEDSAVYLCASSLAVGGETQYFGPGTRLLVL.

This clonotype was counted at least ten times. The chain recombines TRBV2 with TRBJ2-7, with no clear D. The V gene's germline CDR1 is SNHLY and CDR2 FYNNEI. The CDR3 runs to 12 residues. V lost 2 bases and J 8 bases, leaving 10 bases between the germline ends. The CDR3 loop is CASSERSAKQYF. CDR3 nucleotide sequence: TGTGCCAGCAGTGAAAGGAGCGCGAAGCAGTACTTC.

The CDR3 DNA sequence: TGCGCCAGCAGCCTAAAGAGGACAAGGGGGTCGGCCGAGCAGTACTTC. It is translated as CASSLKRTRGSAEQYF. V and J are TRBV4-3 and TRBJ2-7; tentative D call: TRBD1 (6 bases). CDR3 size: 16 residues. The germline CDR1 and CDR2 sequences are LGHNA and YSLEER. V shed 4 bases and J shed 6 bases, with 22 bases lying between them.

This clonotype was recorded at least ten times. The DNA for the CDR3 is TGTGCCAGCCTTCCCCTCGGGACAGGGAGGTACGAGCAGTACTTC. Amino acid sequence: CASLPLGTGRYEQYF. The chain combines TRBV27 with TRBJ2-7; 9 positions agree with TRBD1. Germline V CDR1 and CDR2: MNHEY, SMNVEV (reference sequence). CDR3 length: 15 amino acids. J was trimmed by 4 bases and V by 8 bases; bases with no gene match: 12.

This clonotype was detected many times. This chain uses TRBV11-1 with TRBJ2-7, with 7 nucleotides matching TRBD2. This CDR3 contains 16 residues. Germline CDR1 SGHAT, CDR2 FQDESV (reference sequence). Losses at the gene ends were 1 base for V and 5 bases for J; bases not matched to a gene: 11. Written as DNA, the CDR3 is TGTGCCAGCAGCTTAGGGACATGGCGGGGGAGCAACGAGCAGTACTTC. Residues: CASSLGTWRGSNEQYF.